These T cell receptor beta chains were read from a single sample in a study of shared clonotypes between healthy human individuals. Method: immunoSEQ multiplex PCR; TCRdb's copy keeps in-frame clones and lacks some. The sample has around 940,000 clones; 70% to 85% are singletons. Material: memory CD4+ T cells sorted from blood. The receptors stem from a young man in good health. CDR3s include the opening cysteine and the closing phenylalanine or tryptophan. The order of the fields is CDR3 DNA, CDR3 protein, V gene, J gene, D gene, clone size. A D gene is named only where the DNA matches it firmly. Size tells how often a clone was seen (once, few, many) or the class of an expanded clone, and some rows leave it out.

DNA: TGTGCCAGCAGTGTTTCAGGGGAACCCTACAATGAGCAGTTCTTC
CDR3: CASSVSGEPYNEQFF
V: TRBV6-4
J: TRBJ2-1
D: .
size: .

DNA: TGTGCCAGCAGACCCGGGACGGACTATGGCTACACCTTC
CDR3: CASRPGTDYGYTF
V: TRBV28
J: TRBJ1-2
D: .
size: .

DNA: TGTGCCACCAGCAGGGTCACAGGGAGTCAGCCCCAGCATTTT
CDR3: CATSRVTGSQPQHF
V: TRBV15
J: TRBJ1-5
D: .
size: .

DNA: TGTGCCAGCAGTGATGTGGGGGACAGAACCACCGGGGAGCTGTTTTTT
CDR3: CASSDVGDRTTGELFF
V: TRBV6-1
J: TRBJ2-2
D: TRBD1
size: .

DNA: TGTGCCAGTAGTACCGCCGGGCTAGCGGGGGGGGAGCTGTTTTTT
CDR3: CASSTAGLAGGELFF
V: TRBV19
J: TRBJ2-2
D: TRBD2
size: .

DNA: TGTGCCAGTAGTATCTCGACTAGCGGGAGAGATACGCAGTATTTT
CDR3: CASSISTSGRDTQYF
V: TRBV19
J: TRBJ2-3
D: TRBD2
size: .

DNA: TGTGCCAGTAGTATAAGCGGACTGGTAAACACTGAAGCTTTCTTT
CDR3: CASSISGLVNTEAFF
V: TRBV19
J: TRBJ1-1
D: .
size: .

DNA: TGTGCCAGCAGCTCCGAAGGGGGGTCCATCGATGGCTACACCTTC
CDR3: CASSSEGGSIDGYTF
V: TRBV7-9
J: TRBJ1-2
D: .
size: .

DNA: TGTGCCAGTAGTATGGGCAGGGTTAGAACTGAAGCTTTCTTT
CDR3: CASSMGRVRTEAFF
V: TRBV19
J: TRBJ1-1
D: .
size: .

DNA: TGTGCCTGGAGCCCGTCCTTTTCGGGGGGCTCCTACAATGAGCAGTTCTTC
CDR3: CAWSPSFSGGSYNEQFF
V: TRBV30
J: TRBJ2-1
D: TRBD2
size: .

DNA: TGTGCCAGCTCCTGGGAACAGGGATACAATGAGCAGTTCTTC
CDR3: CASSWEQGYNEQFF
V: TRBV18
J: TRBJ2-1
D: .
size: .

DNA: TGTGCCAGTAGTTACAGGGGAACATCTGGAAACACCATATATTTT
CDR3: CASSYRGTSGNTIYF
V: TRBV19
J: TRBJ1-3
D: TRBD1
size: .

DNA: TGTGCCAGCAGCCATCTATATCACACTGAAGCTTTCTTT
CDR3: CASSHLYHTEAFF
V: TRBV14
J: TRBJ1-1
D: .
size: .

DNA: TGTGCCAGCTCACCACCGATGGGGACAGGATCGGGCTACGAGCAGTACTTC
CDR3: CASSPPMGTGSGYEQYF
V: TRBV18
J: TRBJ2-7
D: TRBD1
size: .

DNA: TGTGCCAGCAGCTTATTCACGGGGGAAGAGACCCAGTACTTC
CDR3: CASSLFTGEETQYF
V: TRBV7-9
J: TRBJ2-5
D: .
size: .

DNA: TGTGCCAGCAGCTCCCAGGGCGGTAGCTCCTACAATGAGCAGTTCTTC
CDR3: CASSSQGGSSYNEQFF
V: TRBV7-2
J: TRBJ2-1
D: .
size: .

DNA: TGCAGTGCTAGCCCCGGAGAAACCCAGTACTTC
CDR3: CSASPGETQYF
V: TRBV20-1
J: TRBJ2-5
D: .
size: .

DNA: TGTGCCAGTAGTTCTAGCGGCCGAGGAGTTGGAGATGAGCAGTTCTTC
CDR3: CASSSSGRGVGDEQFF
V: TRBV19
J: TRBJ2-1
D: TRBD2
size: .

DNA: TGTGCCACCAGCAGGGCCGCTAGCACAGATACGCAGTATTTT
CDR3: CATSRAASTDTQYF
V: TRBV15
J: TRBJ2-3
D: .
size: .

DNA: TGTGCCAGCAGTCAAGGACTAGCGGGGAAGAACACCGGGGAGCTGTTTTTT
CDR3: CASSQGLAGKNTGELFF
V: TRBV11-3
J: TRBJ2-2
D: TRBD2
size: .

DNA: TGTGCCAGCAGCTTGACAGCCTCCTATGGCTACACCTTC
CDR3: CASSLTASYGYTF
V: TRBV5-4
J: TRBJ1-2
D: .
size: many

DNA: TGTGCCAGCCAACAGGGACCCTATGGCTACACCTTC
CDR3: CASQQGPYGYTF
V: TRBV19
J: TRBJ1-2
D: .
size: .

DNA: TGTGCCAGCAGCTACGGACAGGGGAACTTTAGCAATCAGCCCCAGCATTTT
CDR3: CASSYGQGNFSNQPQHF
V: TRBV11-3
J: TRBJ1-5
D: TRBD1
size: .

DNA: TGCAGTGCTAGGGCCCAGCAGTTCTTC
CDR3: CSARAQQFF
V: TRBV20-1
J: TRBJ2-1
D: .
size: .

DNA: TGTGCCAGCAGCTTGAGGGGGAGCGATGAGCAGTTCTTC
CDR3: CASSLRGSDEQFF
V: TRBV5-4
J: TRBJ2-1
D: .
size: .

DNA: TGTGCCAGCAGTATTTCAGGGGCTCAGGGCTACACCTTC
CDR3: CASSISGAQGYTF
V: TRBV6-6
J: TRBJ1-2
D: .
size: .

DNA: TGCGCCAGCACCCCGGCGGTGCACCAGGGTAGGAATCAGCCCCAGCATTTT
CDR3: CASTPAVHQGRNQPQHF
V: TRBV5-1
J: TRBJ1-5
D: .
size: .

DNA: TGTGCCAGCAGCTTTGGAACAGGGAACTATGGCTACACCTTC
CDR3: CASSFGTGNYGYTF
V: TRBV7-2
J: TRBJ1-2
D: .
size: .

DNA: TGCGCCAGCAGTACAGGGGGCGAGGGAAACACCATATATTTT
CDR3: CASSTGGEGNTIYF
V: TRBV5-1
J: TRBJ1-3
D: TRBD1
size: .

DNA: TGTGCCAGCAGTTACCAATACTCTGGAAACACCATATATTTT
CDR3: CASSYQYSGNTIYF
V: TRBV7-8
J: TRBJ1-3
D: .
size: .

DNA: TGTGCCAGCAGCCCCCCCCTTCGACTCGCCGTTTACAATGAGCAGTTCTTC
CDR3: CASSPPLRLAVYNEQFF
V: TRBV7-9
J: TRBJ2-1
D: .
size: many

DNA: TGTGCCAGCAGTCGCCCTGGGACGGGGAACTACGAGCAGTACTTC
CDR3: CASSRPGTGNYEQYF
V: TRBV28
J: TRBJ2-7
D: .
size: once

DNA: TGTGCCAGCTCACCGGAGGGGGCCAGCTGGGAAAATGAGCAGTTCTTC
CDR3: CASSPEGASWENEQFF
V: TRBV18
J: TRBJ2-1
D: .
size: .

DNA: TGCAGCGTTGGGGCCTCGGACCGCACTGAAGCTTTCTTT
CDR3: CSVGASDRTEAFF
V: TRBV29-1
J: TRBJ1-1
D: .
size: .

DNA: TGTGCCAGCAGCCTAGGACAGACGGAGACCCAGTACTTC
CDR3: CASSLGQTETQYF
V: TRBV7-8
J: TRBJ2-5
D: .
size: many

DNA: TGTGCCAGCAGTGAAGCGGGCCAGCCTCTTAATGAAAAACTGTTTTTT
CDR3: CASSEAGQPLNEKLFF
V: TRBV6-1
J: TRBJ1-4
D: .
size: .

DNA: TGCGCCAGCAGCTTGTCAGGGGCCATGAACACTGAAGCTTTCTTT
CDR3: CASSLSGAMNTEAFF
V: TRBV5-1
J: TRBJ1-1
D: .
size: once

DNA: TGTGCCAGCAGTACTCAGCGGGCCTTCACAGATACGCAGTATTTT
CDR3: CASSTQRAFTDTQYF
V: TRBV28
J: TRBJ2-3
D: .
size: .

DNA: TGTGCCAGCAGCTCGGGACAGGGGGAAGGAAACACCATATATTTT
CDR3: CASSSGQGEGNTIYF
V: TRBV7-9
J: TRBJ1-3
D: TRBD1
size: .

DNA: TGTGCCAGCAGCCCACCACCTGGGGCCGGGAGGAATGAGCAGTTCTTC
CDR3: CASSPPPGAGRNEQFF
V: TRBV11-2
J: TRBJ2-1
D: TRBD2
size: .

DNA: TGTGCCAGCAGTCGAGCGGGGACAGATACGCAGTATTTT
CDR3: CASSRAGTDTQYF
V: TRBV28
J: TRBJ2-3
D: TRBD2
size: .

DNA: TGTGCCAGCAGCGGCGGACCAGGGGGTATCACTGAAGCTTTCTTT
CDR3: CASSGGPGGITEAFF
V: TRBV9
J: TRBJ1-1
D: TRBD1
size: .

DNA: TGTGCCACCAGCGGGAGGACTAGCGGGCTCACAGATACGCAGTATTTT
CDR3: CATSGRTSGLTDTQYF
V: TRBV15
J: TRBJ2-3
D: TRBD2
size: .

DNA: TGTGCCAGCAGCCAAGTCGGAGCGGGGGGACACAATGAGCAGTTCTTC
CDR3: CASSQVGAGGHNEQFF
V: TRBV4-2
J: TRBJ2-1
D: TRBD2
size: .

DNA: TGTGCCAGCAGTCGGACTAGCGGGAGGAACGAGCAGTACTTC
CDR3: CASSRTSGRNEQYF
V: TRBV6-5
J: TRBJ2-7
D: TRBD2
size: many

DNA: TGTGCCAGCAGCCGAACAATGGGGACTAGCGGGGGGGCCCCAGATACGCAGTATTTT
CDR3: CASSRTMGTSGGAPDTQYF
V: TRBV11-2
J: TRBJ2-3
D: TRBD2
size: .

DNA: TGCGCCAGCAGTATTACTACAGGGATAGATACGCAGTATTTT
CDR3: CASSITTGIDTQYF
V: TRBV5-1
J: TRBJ2-3
D: .
size: few

DNA: TGTGCCAGCAGCTTCATGACTAGCGCCAATGAGCAGTTCTTC
CDR3: CASSFMTSANEQFF
V: TRBV7-2
J: TRBJ2-1
D: TRBD2
size: few

DNA: TGTGCCAGCAGCCGAGTCGGGTACGAGCAGTACTTC
CDR3: CASSRVGYEQYF
V: TRBV4-2
J: TRBJ2-7
D: .
size: .

DNA: TGTGCCAGCAGCCGGACAGGGCTCAATGAGCAGTTCTTC
CDR3: CASSRTGLNEQFF
V: TRBV11-3
J: TRBJ2-1
D: TRBD1
size: .

DNA: TGTGCCAGCAGTTACAGAACGGGTTCTGAAGCTTTCTTT
CDR3: CASSYRTGSEAFF
V: TRBV6-5
J: TRBJ1-1
D: .
size: few

DNA: TGCGCCAGCAGCTTGGATGGATTGGCCTACGAGCAGTACTTC
CDR3: CASSLDGLAYEQYF
V: TRBV5-1
J: TRBJ2-7
D: .
size: .

DNA: TGTGCCAGTAGTATGGTGGGGGAGCTGTTTTTT
CDR3: CASSMVGELFF
V: TRBV19
J: TRBJ2-2
D: .
size: .

DNA: TGTGCCAGCTCACCAGGGTCTAGCGGGAGTAAGACCCAGTACTTC
CDR3: CASSPGSSGSKTQYF
V: TRBV18
J: TRBJ2-5
D: TRBD2
size: .

DNA: TGCGCCAGCAGCTTTGGGGGTGAAGCGGCCGGGGAGCTGTTTTTT
CDR3: CASSFGGEAAGELFF
V: TRBV5-1
J: TRBJ2-2
D: .
size: .

DNA: TGTGCCAGCTCCCTTAGGCAAGATACGCAGTATTTT
CDR3: CASSLRQDTQYF
V: TRBV18
J: TRBJ2-3
D: .
size: once

DNA: TGTGCCAGCTCTCGCCCCCGGGACACATACAATGAGCAGTTCTTC
CDR3: CASSRPRDTYNEQFF
V: TRBV2
J: TRBJ2-1
D: .
size: .

DNA: TGTGCCATCAGTAAGGGGACAGGGGAGTACTACGAGCAGTACTTC
CDR3: CAISKGTGEYYEQYF
V: TRBV10-3
J: TRBJ2-7
D: TRBD1
size: once

DNA: TGCGCCAGCAGCTTAATGGATAGCACAGATACGCAGTATTTT
CDR3: CASSLMDSTDTQYF
V: TRBV5-1
J: TRBJ2-3
D: .
size: .

DNA: TGTGCCTGGAGTGTCGGGCTCTACGAGCAGTACTTC
CDR3: CAWSVGLYEQYF
V: TRBV30
J: TRBJ2-7
D: .
size: .